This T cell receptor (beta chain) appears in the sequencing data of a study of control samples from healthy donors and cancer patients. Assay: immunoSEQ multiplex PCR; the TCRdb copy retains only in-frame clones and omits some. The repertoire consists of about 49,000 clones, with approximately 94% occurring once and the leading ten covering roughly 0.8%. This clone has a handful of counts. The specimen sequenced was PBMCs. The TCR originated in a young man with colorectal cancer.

The CDR3 nucleotides read TGCGCCAGCAGCCTAGCACTGGACAGTAATCAGCCCCAGCATTTT. Its protein product is CASSLALDSNQPQHF. The gene calls are TRBV10-2 and TRBJ1-5; possibly TRBD1 for D (6 bases). Germline V lookup: CDR1 WSHSY, CDR2 SAAADI. Trimming removed 6 bases from V and 4 bases from J, with 16 bases in between. The CDR3 is made up of 15 amino acids.